This T cell receptor (beta chain) derives from a study of response to subunit inactivated influenza vaccine. A word on this clonotype: Its antigen is unknown. One end of the junction varies from germline; a read error may be responsible.

The CDR3 runs to 15 residues. Findings and caveats of the study: Seasonal influenza vaccination, on each occasion, was suggested by the authors to recruit few new T cells.

TCRdb fed the RT-PCR reads into MiXCR, producing one record per CDR3 protein. Of hundreds of thousands of distinct CDR3 sequences listed, about 10% are singletons. This rearrangement joins TRBV12-3 or TRBV12-4 to TRBJ1-5; 8 bases line up with TRBD1. The sample consisted of PBMCs from blood, taken roughly 6 weeks after vaccination. This clonotype originated in a man aged 45-60 years who received an inactivated influenza vaccine. Written as DNA, the CDR3 is TGTGCCAGCAGCTGGACAGGGCTGGGCAATCAGCCCCATCATTTT. Translated: CASSWTGLGNQPHHF.